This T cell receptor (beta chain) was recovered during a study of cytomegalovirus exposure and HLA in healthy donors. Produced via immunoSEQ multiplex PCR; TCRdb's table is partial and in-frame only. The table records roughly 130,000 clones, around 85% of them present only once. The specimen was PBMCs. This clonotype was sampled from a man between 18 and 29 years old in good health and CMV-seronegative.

CDR3 DNA sequence: TGTGCCAGCAGCTTACTATCAGTTGCCGGCTACACCTTC. Translating it yields CASSLLSVAGYTF. V gene TRBV5-8 combines with J gene TRBJ1-2; no reliable D call. The CDR3 extends over 13 amino acids. V lost 2 bases, J lost 8 bases, and 13 bases lay in between. The germline V gene has CDR1 SGHTS and CDR2 YDEGEE. Full variable domain (rest looked up from reference TRBV5-8 and TRBJ1-2): EAGVTQSPTHLIKTRGQQATLRCSPISGHTSVYWYQQALGLGLQFLLWYDEGEERNRGNFPPRFSGRQFPNYSSELNVNALELEDSALYLCASSLLSVAGYTFGSGTRLTVV.